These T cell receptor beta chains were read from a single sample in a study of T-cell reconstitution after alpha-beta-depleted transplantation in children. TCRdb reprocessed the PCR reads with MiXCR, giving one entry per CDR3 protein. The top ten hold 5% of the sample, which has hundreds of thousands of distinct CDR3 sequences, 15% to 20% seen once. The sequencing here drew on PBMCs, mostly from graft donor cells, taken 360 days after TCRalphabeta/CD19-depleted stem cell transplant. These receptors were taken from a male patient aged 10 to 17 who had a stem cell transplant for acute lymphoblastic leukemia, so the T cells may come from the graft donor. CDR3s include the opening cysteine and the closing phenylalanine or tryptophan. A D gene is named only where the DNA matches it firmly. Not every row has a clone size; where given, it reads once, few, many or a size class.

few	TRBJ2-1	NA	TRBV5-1	TGCGCCAGCAGCTTCCGGCTTTCCTACAATGAGCAGTTCTTC	CASSFRLSYNEQFF
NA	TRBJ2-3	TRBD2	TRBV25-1	TGTGCCAGCAGTGAATGCGGGAGGTCGGGTTTTAGCACAGATACGCAGTATTTT	CASSECGRSGFSTDTQYF
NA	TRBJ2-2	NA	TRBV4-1	TGCGCCAGCAGCCACCTTCGGCGGGGCACCGGGGAGCTGTTTTTT	CASSHLRRGTGELFF
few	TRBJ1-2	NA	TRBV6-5	TGTGCCAGCAGTTCCCACTCTTCGGTCTATGGCTACACCTTC	CASSSHSSVYGYTF
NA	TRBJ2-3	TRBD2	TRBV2	TGTGCCAGCAGGTCCCTAGCGGGAGGTACTACAGATACGCAGTATTTT	CASRSLAGGTTDTQYF
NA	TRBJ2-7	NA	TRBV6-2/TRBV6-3	TGTGCCAGCGTACCTATGCGATGGAGCGAGCAGTACTTC	CASVPMRWSEQYF
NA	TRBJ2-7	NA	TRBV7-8	TGTGCCAGCAGCTTAGAAACGGCGGCTAACGAGCAGTACTTC	CASSLETAANEQYF
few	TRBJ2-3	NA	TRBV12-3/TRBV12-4	TGTGCCAGCAGTGCATGGGCGAAGGGCACAGATACGCAGTATTTT	CASSAWAKGTDTQYF
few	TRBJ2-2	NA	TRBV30	TGTGCCTGGCGTACCGGGACATTCCGAACCGGGGAGCTGTTTTTT	CAWRTGTFRTGELFF
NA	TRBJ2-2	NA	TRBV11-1	TGTGCCAGCAGCTTAGGGTTGGTCGGGGGACACACCGGGGAGCTGTTTTTT	CASSLGLVGGHTGELFF
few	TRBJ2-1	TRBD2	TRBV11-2	TGTGCCAGCAGCTGGACTAGCGGGAGTCGCAATGAGCAGTTCTTC	CASSWTSGSRNEQFF
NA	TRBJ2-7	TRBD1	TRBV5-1	TGCGCCAGCAGCTTACCGCTCGGGACAGGACCTTACGAGCAGTACTTC	CASSLPLGTGPYEQYF
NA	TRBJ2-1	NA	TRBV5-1	TGCGCCAGCAGAGACCAGGACAATGAGCAGTTCTTC	CASRDQDNEQFF
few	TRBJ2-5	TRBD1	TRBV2	TGTGCCAGCAGGCGACAGGGGGTCGAGACCCAGTACTTC	CASRRQGVETQYF
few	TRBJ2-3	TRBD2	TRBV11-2	TGTGCCAGCAGCCGACTAGCGGGAGTAGCAGATACGCAGTATTTT	CASSRLAGVADTQYF
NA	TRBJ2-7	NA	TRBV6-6	TGTGCCACCACTGGGGTCACCTACGAGCAGTACTTC	CATTGVTYEQYF
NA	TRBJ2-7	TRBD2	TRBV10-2	TGCGCCACCTTCAAAGCGGGAGGGGCGGGGGAGCAGTACTTC	CATFKAGGAGEQYF
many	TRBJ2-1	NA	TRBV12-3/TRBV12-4	TGTGCCAGCAGCAACAATGAGCAGTTCTTC	CASSNNEQFF
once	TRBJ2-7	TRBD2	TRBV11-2	TGTGCCAGCAGCTCCGGGACTAGCGAGTCGGGGTACGAGCAGTACTTC	CASSSGTSESGYEQYF
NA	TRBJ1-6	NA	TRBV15	TGTGCCACCAGCAGAGACACAAGGGGGGGCTCACCCCTCCACTTT	CATSRDTRGGSPLHF
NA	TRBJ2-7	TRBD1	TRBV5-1	TGCGCCAGCAGCTTTGGGGACAGGGGAAGCGAGCAGTACTTC	CASSFGDRGSEQYF
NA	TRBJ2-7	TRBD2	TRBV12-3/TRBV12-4	TGTGCCAGCAGTGCCCGGGGGGGAATGGATCCCTACGAGCAGTACTTC	CASSARGGMDPYEQYF
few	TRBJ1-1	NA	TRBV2	TGTGCCAGCAGGACCGGGATCCCAGCTTTCTTT	CASRTGIPAFF
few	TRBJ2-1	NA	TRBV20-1	TGCAGTGCTAGCTCCACAGTTAAACGTACCCCCTCCTACAATGAGCAGTTCTTC	CSASSTVKRTPSYNEQFF
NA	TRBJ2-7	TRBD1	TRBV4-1	TGCGCCAGCAGCCAGGAACTCAGCCGGGACAGGAGATACGAGCAGTACTTC	CASSQELSRDRRYEQYF
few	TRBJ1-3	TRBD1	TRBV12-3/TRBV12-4	TGTGCCAGCAGTTCGACCGGACAGGGCAACACCATATATTTT	CASSSTGQGNTIYF
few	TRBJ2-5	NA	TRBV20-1	TGCAGTGCTAGTCCCCAGCGGTTACAAGAGACCCAGTACTTC	CSASPQRLQETQYF
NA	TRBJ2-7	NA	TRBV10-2	TGCGCCAGCAGTGAGTCCACCTACGAGCAGTACTTC	CASSESTYEQYF
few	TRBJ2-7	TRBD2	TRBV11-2	TGTGCCAGCAGCTTACCCGCCAGCGGGAACACCTCCTACGAGCAGTACTTC	CASSLPASGNTSYEQYF
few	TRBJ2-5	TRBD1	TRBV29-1	TGCAGCGCTCACCGGGACAGCCAGACCCAGTACTTC	CSAHRDSQTQYF
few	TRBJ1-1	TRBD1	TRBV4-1	TGCGCCAGCAGCCTACGACAGGGAGAGGTGAACACTGAAGCTTTCTTT	CASSLRQGEVNTEAFF
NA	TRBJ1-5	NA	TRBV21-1	TGTGCCAGCAGCAACCACGGGGGGGACATCAGCAATCAGCCCCAGCATTTT	CASSNHGGDISNQPQHF
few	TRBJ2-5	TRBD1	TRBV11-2	TGTGCCAGCAGCCCGGGGACAGAGTCCGTACAAGAGACCCAGTACTTC	CASSPGTESVQETQYF
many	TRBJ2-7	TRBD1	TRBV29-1	TGCAGCGTTGAAGAGGGACAGCCCTACGAGCAGTACTTC	CSVEEGQPYEQYF